The next 14 T cell receptor beta chains were all read from a single sample in a study of blood T cell repertoires in COVID-19. Only in-frame clones appear in the TCRdb table, and some are missing; sequencing was by immunoSEQ multiplex PCR. The data show under 140,000 clones, with roughly 76% seen just once and 6.5% to 8.5% held by the top ten. The sequenced material came from peripheral blood. Every receptor here comes from a woman in her sixties with acute or convalescent COVID-19.

The chain recombines TRBV7-2 with TRBJ2-5, with 8 nucleotides matching TRBD2. Germline CDR1 and CDR2: SGHTA and FQGNSA. The trim removed 10 bases at V and 4 bases at J, leaving 14 bases unmatched. The CDR3 runs to 15 residues. CDR3 DNA: TGTGCCATCATGATAGCGGGGAGGGTTGGAGAGACCCAGTACTTC. Protein sequence: CAIMIAGRVGETQYF. The full variable domain, with the rest looked up from reference TRBV7-2 and TRBJ2-5, is GAGVSQSPSNKVTEKGKDVELRCDPISGHTALYWYRQSLGQGLEFLIYFQGNSAPDKSGLPSDRFSAERTGGSVSTLTIQRTQQEDSAVYLCAIMIAGRVGETQYFGPGTRLLVL.

CDR3: CASSLGQDNSPLHF. The DNA for the CDR3 is TGTGCCAGCAGCTTGGGACAGGACAATTCACCCCTCCACTTT. V usage is TRBV5-4 and J usage is TRBJ1-6; tentatively, D is TRBD1 (6 bases). V was trimmed by 0 bases and J by 7 bases, leaving 8 bases between them. The CDR3 is made up of 14 amino acids. Germline V gene lookup returns CDR1 SGHNT and CDR2 YYREEE (reference sequence). The whole variable domain, remainder taken from reference TRBV5-4 and TRBJ1-6, is ETGVTQSPTHLIKTRGQQVTLRCSSQSGHNTVSWYQQALGQGPQFIFQYYREEENGRGNFPPRFSGLQFPNYSSELNVNALELDDSALYLCASSLGQDNSPLHFGNGTRLTVT.

This chain links TRBV11-1 with TRBJ1-2; D is perhaps TRBD1 (6 bases). Germline CDR1 reads SGHAT; CDR2 reads FQDESV (reference sequence). Trimming took 5 bases from V and 1 from J, leaving 11 bases between them. The CDR3 is made up of 14 amino acids. CDR3 protein: CASSPGHGNYGYTF. CDR3 DNA: TGTGCCAGCAGCCCGGGACATGGTAACTATGGCTACACCTTC.

Of note for this clone: It may be a read error: a sequence one base away is much more abundant. The rearrangement joins TRBV7-2 to TRBJ2-7, with 7 bases that match TRBD1. The trim removed 5 bases at V and 0 bases at J, leaving 4 bases unmatched. CDR1 and CDR2 (germline): SGHTA, FQGNSA. CDR3 length equals 14 residues. CDR3 nucleotide sequence: TGTGCCAGCAGCCCCGGGACAGTCTCCTACGAGCAGTACTTC. Its translation is CASSPGTVSYEQYF.

The chain recombines TRBV4-1 with TRBJ1-1; D unclear. Trimming pared 4 bases from V and 0 bases from J, leaving 9 bases between. The CDR3 runs to 14 residues. The germline V gene encodes CDR1 MGHRA and CDR2 YSYEKL. The CDR3 loop reads CASSRVTMNTEAFF. The CDR3 coding sequence is TGCGCCAGCAGCCGAGTAACCATGAACACTGAAGCTTTCTTT.

The chain is built from TRBV5-1 and TRBJ2-1; no firm D call. Between the trimmed V and J ends, which lost 4 bases and 0 bases, there was a span of 17 bases. The length of the CDR3 is 17 residues. Looked up from germline, CDR1 is SGHRS and CDR2 is YFSETQ. The CDR3 is CASSPYPPGTSYNEQFF. The DNA for the CDR3 is TGCGCCAGCAGCCCGTACCCGCCAGGAACCTCCTACAATGAGCAGTTCTTC. The full variable domain, in which reference TRBV5-1 and TRBJ2-1 provide the parts outside the CDR3, is KAGVTQTPRYLIKTRGQQVTLSCSPISGHRSVSWYQQTPGQGLQFLFEYFSETQRNKGNFPGRFSGRQFSNSRSEMNVSTLELGDSALYLCASSPYPPGTSYNEQFFGPGTRLTVL.

The V call is TRBV20-1, the J call TRBJ1-1; 9 nucleotides align to TRBD1. Per the germline V gene, CDR1 is DFQATT and CDR2 is SNEGSKA (reference sequence). CDR3 length: 16 amino acids. J lost 3 bases, V lost 3 bases, and 11 bases had no gene match. The CDR3 is CSASAPGTGYHTEAFF. In nucleotides, the CDR3 is TGCAGTGCTAGTGCCCCCGGGACAGGGTATCACACTGAAGCTTTCTTT.

The J gene is TRBJ1-5, the V gene TRBV5-8; tentatively, D is TRBD1 (6 bases). Deletions cut 7 bases from V and 0 bases from J, with 11 bases between. CDR3 size: 14 residues. CDR1 is SGHTS and CDR2 is YDEGEE in the germline V gene. The CDR3 here is CASAGENSNQPQHF. The CDR3 bases are TGTGCCAGCGCAGGGGAGAATAGCAATCAGCCCCAGCATTTT.

This chain joins TRBV30 and TRBJ1-2, with unresolved D. This CDR3 is built from 13 residues. Between the trimmed V and J ends, which lost 2 bases and 4 bases, there was a span of 11 bases. Germline CDR1 reads GTSNPN; CDR2 reads SVGIG (reference sequence). The CDR3 loop is CAWSFGLSYGYTF. DNA for the CDR3: TGTGCCTGGAGTTTCGGACTGAGCTATGGCTACACCTTC.

The genes are TRBV5-4 and TRBJ1-1; TRBD1 matches at 8 bases. Looked up from germline, CDR1 is SGHNT and CDR2 is YYREEE (reference sequence). Trimming removed 3 bases from V and 5 bases from J; junction bases left unmatched: 6. CDR3 length: 14 residues. The CDR3 spells CASSYRGAGTEAFF. For the CDR3, the DNA is TGTGCCAGCAGCTACAGGGGGGCGGGGACTGAAGCTTTCTTT. The whole variable domain, remainder taken from reference TRBV5-4 and TRBJ1-1, is ETGVTQSPTHLIKTRGQQVTLRCSSQSGHNTVSWYQQALGQGPQFIFQYYREEENGRGNFPPRFSGLQFPNYSSELNVNALELDDSALYLCASSYRGAGTEAFFGQGTRLTVV.

V and J are TRBV7-9 and TRBJ1-2, with a possible D match to TRBD1 (6 bases). This CDR3 has 13 residues. CDR1 and CDR2 (germline): SEHNR, FQNEAQ (reference sequence). V lost 4 bases and J 4 bases, leaving 10 bases between the germline ends. CDR3 nucleotide sequence: TGTGCCAGCAGCTCCTTACAGGGCTATGGCTACACCTTC. This translates into CASSSLQGYGYTF. Combining the CDR3 with reference TRBV7-9 and TRBJ1-2 gives the whole variable domain DTGVSQNPRHKITKRGQNVTFRCDPISEHNRLYWYRQTLGQGPEFLTYFQNEAQLEKSRLLSDRFSAERPKGSFSTLEIQRTEQGDSAMYLCASSSLQGYGYTFGSGTRLTVV.

The rearrangement links TRBV5-1 to TRBJ1-4, with 10 bases matching TRBD1. The germline V gene has CDR1 SGHRS and CDR2 YFSETQ. The V segment lost 5 bases and the J segment 6 bases; nucleotides outside the gene matches: 4. The CDR3 runs 14 residues. CDR3: CASRAGTGDEKLFF. The CDR3 coding sequence is TGCGCCAGCAGGGCTGGGACAGGGGATGAAAAACTGTTTTTT.

The V call is TRBV7-8, the J call TRBJ1-2; a weak D match, TRBD1 (6 bases). The CDR3 length is 14 residues. The ends were cut back, 3 bases at V and 2 bases at J, with 10 bases in the middle. The V gene's germline CDR1 is SGHVS and CDR2 FQNEAQ. The CDR3 is CASSLEGGNYGYTF. The CDR3 DNA follows: TGTGCCAGCAGCTTGGAAGGGGGAAACTATGGCTACACCTTC.

The V call is TRBV28, the J call TRBJ2-1, with D maybe TRBD1 (6 bases). The V gene lost 8 bases and the J gene lost 8 bases, with 13 bases spanning the gap. Germline V lookup: CDR1 MDHEN, CDR2 SYDVKM. The CDR3 is made up of 12 amino acids. The DNA for the CDR3 is TGTGCCAGCGTACAGGGATCATATGAGCAGTTCTTC. Its protein product is CASVQGSYEQFF.